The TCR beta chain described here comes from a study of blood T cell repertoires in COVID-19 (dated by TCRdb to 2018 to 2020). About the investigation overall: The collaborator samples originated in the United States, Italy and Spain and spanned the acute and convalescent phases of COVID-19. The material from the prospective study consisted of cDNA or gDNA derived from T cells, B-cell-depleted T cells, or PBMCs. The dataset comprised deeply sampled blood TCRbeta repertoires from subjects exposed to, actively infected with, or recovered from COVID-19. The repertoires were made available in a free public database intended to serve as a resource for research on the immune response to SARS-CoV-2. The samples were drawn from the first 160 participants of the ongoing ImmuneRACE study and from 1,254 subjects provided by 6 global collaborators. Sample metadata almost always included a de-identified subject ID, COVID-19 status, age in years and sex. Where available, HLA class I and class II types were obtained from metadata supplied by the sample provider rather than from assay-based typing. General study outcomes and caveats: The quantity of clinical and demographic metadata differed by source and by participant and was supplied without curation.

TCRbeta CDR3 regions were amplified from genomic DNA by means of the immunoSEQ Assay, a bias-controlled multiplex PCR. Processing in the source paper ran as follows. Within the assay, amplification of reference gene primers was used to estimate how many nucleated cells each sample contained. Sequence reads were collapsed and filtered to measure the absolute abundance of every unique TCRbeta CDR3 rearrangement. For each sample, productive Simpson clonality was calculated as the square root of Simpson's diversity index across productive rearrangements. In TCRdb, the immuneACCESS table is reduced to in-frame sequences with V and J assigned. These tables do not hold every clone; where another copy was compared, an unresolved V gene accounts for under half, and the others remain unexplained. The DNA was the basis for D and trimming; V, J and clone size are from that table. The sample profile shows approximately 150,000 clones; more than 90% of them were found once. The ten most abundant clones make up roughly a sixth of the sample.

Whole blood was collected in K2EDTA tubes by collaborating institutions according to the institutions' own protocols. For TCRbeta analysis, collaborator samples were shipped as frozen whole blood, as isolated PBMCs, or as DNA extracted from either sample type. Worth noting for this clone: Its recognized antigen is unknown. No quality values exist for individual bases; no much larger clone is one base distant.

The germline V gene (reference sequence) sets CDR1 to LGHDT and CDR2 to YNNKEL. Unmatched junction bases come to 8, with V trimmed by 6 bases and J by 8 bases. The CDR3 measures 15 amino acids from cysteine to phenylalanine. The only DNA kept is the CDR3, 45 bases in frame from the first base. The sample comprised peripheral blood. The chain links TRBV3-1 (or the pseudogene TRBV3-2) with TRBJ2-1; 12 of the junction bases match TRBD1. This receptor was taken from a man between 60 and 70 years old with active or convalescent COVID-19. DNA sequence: TGTGCCAGCAGGCCCGGGACAGGGGGCTGGGATGAGCAGTTCTTC. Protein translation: CASRPGTGGWDEQFF.